This entry is about one T cell receptor (beta chain). These data come from a study of blood T cell repertoires in COVID-19. This table comes from immunoSEQ multiplex PCR, and its TCRdb copy is limited to in-frame clones, with some not included. The data show 150,000 or so clones, more than 75% seen once. This CDR3 spans 15 amino acids. Germline CDR1 is SGHDT and CDR2 is YYEEEE. The J segment lost 6 bases and the V segment lost 4 bases, leaving 9 bases of the junction unmatched. This sequence joins TRBV5-6 and TRBJ2-1, with TRBD1 matching 8 bases. The sequence was collected from a woman between 70 and 85 years old with COVID-19, enrolled during active disease. Sequenced sample: peripheral blood. In nucleotides, the CDR3 is TGTGCCAGCAGCCAGAAAAGGACAGGGCTCAATGAGCAGTTCTTC. Amino acids: CASSQKRTGLNEQFF.